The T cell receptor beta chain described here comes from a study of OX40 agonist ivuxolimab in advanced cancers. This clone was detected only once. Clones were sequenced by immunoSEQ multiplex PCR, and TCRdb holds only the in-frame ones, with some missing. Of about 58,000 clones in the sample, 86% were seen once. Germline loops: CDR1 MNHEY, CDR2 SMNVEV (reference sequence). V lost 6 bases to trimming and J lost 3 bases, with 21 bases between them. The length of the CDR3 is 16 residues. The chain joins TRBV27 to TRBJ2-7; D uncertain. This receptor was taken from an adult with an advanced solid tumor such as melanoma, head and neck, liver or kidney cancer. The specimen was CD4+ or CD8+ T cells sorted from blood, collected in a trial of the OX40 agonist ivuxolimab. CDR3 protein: CASSQSPISGHYEQYF. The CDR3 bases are TGTGCCAGCAGCCAAAGCCCCATATCGGGTCACTACGAGCAGTACTTC.